The 11 T cell receptor beta chains in this list originate from one sample, sequenced in a study of blood T cell repertoires in COVID-19. Assay used: immunoSEQ multiplex PCR; TCRdb lists only in-frame clones, some missing. Among about 230,000 clones listed, 83% were seen once. Sequencing used peripheral blood. All receptors derive from a woman between 70 and 85 years old with active or convalescent COVID-19.

The chain uses TRBV3-1 (or the pseudogene TRBV3-2) and TRBJ2-1, with 9 bases aligning to TRBD2. With V trimmed by 4 bases and J by 0 bases, 4 bases remained unmatched. CDR1 and CDR2 from the germline V gene are LGHDT and YNNKEL (reference sequence). CDR3 length: 16 residues. The CDR3: CASSPLSGSSYNEQFF. Here the CDR3 DNA reads TGTGCCAGCAGCCCTCTTAGCGGGAGCTCCTACAATGAGCAGTTCTTC.

The chain combines TRBV5-1 with TRBJ2-3; tentatively, D is TRBD1 (5 bases). The germline V gene encodes CDR1 SGHRS and CDR2 YFSETQ. V was pared by 0 bases and J by 4 bases, with 9 bases between. The CDR3 is 14 amino acids. CDR3 protein: CASSLATGADTQYF. In nucleotides, the CDR3 is TGCGCCAGCAGCTTGGCCACAGGAGCAGATACGCAGTATTTT.

The chain combines TRBV25-1 with TRBJ2-2, with D tentatively TRBD2 (5 bases). From germline, CDR1 is MGHDK and CDR2 SYGVNS. Trimming took off 8 bases at V and 0 bases at J, with 13 bases between the two ends. The CDR3 is 15 amino acids. CDR3 DNA: TGTGCCAGCTCTGACACGGGAACGAACACCGGGGAGCTGTTTTTT. It codes for CASSDTGTNTGELFF.

The CDR3 loop is CASTYNGLAGVNEQFF. CDR3 in DNA: TGCGCCAGCACCTACAATGGACTAGCGGGAGTAAATGAGCAGTTCTTC. The rearrangement uses TRBV5-1 and TRBJ2-1; 13 bases are a match to TRBD2. Germline CDR1 is SGHRS and CDR2 is YFSETQ. The CDR3 has 16 residues. Trimming took 6 bases from V and 7 from J; bases not matched to a gene: 10.

CDR3 DNA: TGTGCCAGCAGCTTGATCCGGAGAACCTACGAGCAGTACTTC. It translates to CASSLIRRTYEQYF. The gene calls are TRBV11-2 and TRBJ2-7; D remains ambiguous. From germline, CDR1 is SGHAT and CDR2 FQNNGV. V lost 3 bases, J lost 2 bases, and 11 bases lay in between. The CDR3 is 14 residues long.

In its sample, this clone was seen many times. This CDR3 reads CASSLTPGTGHQPQHF. CDR3 sequence (DNA): TGTGCCAGCAGCTTAACCCCCGGGACAGGACATCAGCCCCAGCATTTT. The rearrangement uses TRBV7-2 and TRBJ1-5, with 8 bases lining up with TRBD1. Germline-derived CDR1 and CDR2 are SGHTA and FQGNSA. This CDR3 spans 16 amino acids. V shed 2 bases and J 5 bases; nucleotides not matched to a gene: 8.

The chain couples TRBV4-2 to TRBJ2-5, with a possible D match to TRBD2 (6 bases). The V end lost 3 bases, the J end lost 5 bases, and 19 bases lay between the germline ends. Germline values: CDR1 LGHNA, CDR2 YNFKEQ. This CDR3 has 16 amino acids. In DNA form, the CDR3 reads TGTGCCAGCAGCCAGCTCCACACCGGGGGTGGGGAGACCCAGTACTTC. The encoded protein is CASSQLHTGGGETQYF.

This clone occurred once. The CDR3 here is CASSPYLDQPQHF. Here the CDR3 DNA reads TGTGCCAGCAGTCCCTATTTAGATCAGCCCCAGCATTTT. The chain has TRBV3-1 (or the pseudogene TRBV3-2) and TRBJ1-5; D ambiguous. Germline V lookup: CDR1 LGHDT, CDR2 YNNKEL (reference sequence). This CDR3 spans 13 amino acids. Between the trimmed V and J ends, which lost 6 bases and 5 bases, there was a span of 11 bases.

The table lists this clone with a few counts. V and J are TRBV11-1 and TRBJ2-7, with 11 bases lining up with TRBD1. Germline-derived CDR1 and CDR2 are SGHAT and FQDESV (reference sequence). V dropped 5 bases and J dropped 4; count of bases not matched to a gene: 4. This CDR3 has 14 residues. The CDR3 DNA reads as TGTGCCAGCAGCCGGGGACAGGGGGGTTACGAGCAGTACTTC. This codes for CASSRGQGGYEQYF.

This chain connects TRBV13 to TRBJ2-7; 7 bases agree with TRBD2. Per germline, CDR1 PRHDT and CDR2 FYEKMQ (reference sequence). The ends lost 2 bases at V and 5 bases at J; junction bases unmatched: 6. The CDR3 covers 14 residues. Here the CDR3 reads CASSLRGGTHEQYF. CDR3 nucleotides: TGTGCCAGCAGCTTAAGGGGAGGGACGCACGAGCAGTACTTC.

This clone was picked up one time. This chain connects TRBV2 to TRBJ2-1; 11 nucleotides line up with TRBD2. CDR1 is SNHLY and CDR2 is FYNNEI in the germline V gene. The V segment lost 3 bases and the J segment 4 bases; nucleotides outside the gene matches: 2. CDR3 length equals 15 residues. CDR3 bases: TGTGCCAGCAGTGAGACTAGCGGGGTTTACAATGAGCAGTTCTTC. It specifies CASSETSGVYNEQFF.